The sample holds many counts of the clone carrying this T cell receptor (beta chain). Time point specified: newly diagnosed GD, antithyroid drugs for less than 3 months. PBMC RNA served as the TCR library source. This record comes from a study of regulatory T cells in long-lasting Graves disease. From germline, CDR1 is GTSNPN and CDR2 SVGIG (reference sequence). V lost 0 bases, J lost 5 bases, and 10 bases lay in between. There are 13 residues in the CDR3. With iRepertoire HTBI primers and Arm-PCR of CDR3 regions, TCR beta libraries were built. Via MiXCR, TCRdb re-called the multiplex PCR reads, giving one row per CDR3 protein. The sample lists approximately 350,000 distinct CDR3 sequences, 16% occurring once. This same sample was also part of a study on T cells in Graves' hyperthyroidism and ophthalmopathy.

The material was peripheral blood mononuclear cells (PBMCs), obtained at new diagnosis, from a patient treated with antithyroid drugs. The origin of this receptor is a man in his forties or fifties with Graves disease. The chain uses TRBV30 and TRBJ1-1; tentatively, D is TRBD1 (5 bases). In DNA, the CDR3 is TGTGCCTGGAGTGTCTATGGGGGAACTGAAGCTTTCTTT. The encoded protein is CAWSVYGGTEAFF. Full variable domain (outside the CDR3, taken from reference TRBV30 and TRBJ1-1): SQTIHQWPATLVQPVGSPLSLECTVEGTSNPNLYWYRQAAGRGLQLLFYSVGIGQISSEVPQNLSASRPQDRQFILSSKKLLLSDSGFYLCAWSVYGGTEAFFGQGTRLTVV.